This TCR beta chain was identified in a study of cytomegalovirus exposure and HLA in healthy donors. In the case of this clone: What it recognizes is unknown.

The PCR had 60 Vbeta and 13 Jbeta primers. Only in-frame clones appear in the TCRdb table, and some are missing; sequencing was by immunoSEQ multiplex PCR. The sample has around 100,000 clones; roughly 68% are singletons. Whole-study findings and limits: CMV antigen specificity of a few CMV-associated chains was confirmed in vitro. A likely sequencing artifact accounted for one observed cluster of highly shared sequence variants. In a later analysis, HLA-associated beta chains showed higher expansion and lower generation probabilities than comparable chains.

This clonotype was sampled from a young woman in good health and CMV-seronegative. Source material: PBMCs.

This CDR3 reads CASSGQAGNQPQHF. DNA of the CDR3: TGTGCCAGCAGTGGACAGGCGGGCAATCAGCCCCAGCATTTT. The chain combines TRBV7-9 with TRBJ1-5; the match to TRBD1 covers 7 bases. Trimming cost V 6 bases and J 2 bases; bases outside gene matches: 4. CDR3 length equals 14 residues. Germline V lookup: CDR1 SEHNR, CDR2 FQNEAQ (reference sequence).